The rows below give T cell receptor beta chains drawn from one sample of a study of molecular identifiers for immune sequencing clone quantification. TCRdb analysed the PCR reads with MiXCR anew, one entry per CDR3 protein. The sample has approximately 54,000 distinct CDR3 sequences, approximately 26% seen once. Source material: naive CD8+ T cells from blood, with Jurkat cell RNA spiked in. These receptors all come from a human donor in good health. Some libraries in this study had Jurkat cell RNA spiked in. The CDR3 runs from the conserved cysteine through the conserved F or W. Each record gives: V gene, clone size, D gene, J gene, CDR3 protein, CDR3 DNA. A D gene is named only where the DNA matches it firmly. Part of the rows lack a size; the others show once, few, many or a class for expanded clones.

V: TRBV13; size: many; D: NA; J: TRBJ1-1; CDR3: CASSLGQYTEAFF; DNA: TGTGCCAGCAGCTTAGGCCAATACACTGAAGCTTTCTTT
V: TRBV4-1; size: NA; D: NA; J: TRBJ2-7; CDR3: CASSQDPMGDEQYF; DNA: TGCGCCAGCAGCCAAGATCCTATGGGCGACGAGCAGTACTTC
V: TRBV4-1; size: many; D: NA; J: TRBJ1-1; CDR3: CASSVQGRTEAFF; DNA: TGCGCCAGCAGCGTCCAGGGGAGGACTGAAGCTTTCTTT
V: TRBV7-9; size: many; D: TRBD2; J: TRBJ2-7; CDR3: CASRAGRSYEQYF; DNA: TGTGCCAGCCGAGCGGGGCGCTCCTACGAGCAGTACTTC
V: TRBV20-1; size: many; D: NA; J: TRBJ2-3; CDR3: CSARNTSTDTQYF; DNA: TGCAGTGCTAGAAACACTAGCACAGATACGCAGTATTTT
V: TRBV5-1; size: many; D: TRBD2; J: TRBJ2-1; CDR3: CASRLAGDNEQFF; DNA: TGCGCCAGCAGGTTAGCGGGAGATAATGAGCAGTTCTTC
V: TRBV4-3; size: many; D: TRBD1; J: TRBJ2-7; CDR3: CASSQATGGSYEQYF; DNA: TGCGCCAGCAGCCAAGCTACAGGGGGTTCCTACGAGCAGTACTTC
V: TRBV14; size: many; D: TRBD1; J: TRBJ2-3; CDR3: CASSQDGTDPDTQYF; DNA: TGTGCCAGCAGCCAAGATGGGACAGATCCAGATACGCAGTATTTT
V: TRBV9; size: many; D: TRBD1; J: TRBJ2-5; CDR3: CASSRTGSQETQYF; DNA: TGTGCCAGCAGCCGGACAGGCTCACAAGAGACCCAGTACTTC
V: TRBV12-5; size: many; D: TRBD2; J: TRBJ2-5; CDR3: CASGLSGLAGGETQYF; DNA: TGTGCTAGTGGTTTATCGGGACTAGCGGGAGGCGAGACCCAGTACTTC
V: TRBV7-2; size: many; D: TRBD2; J: TRBJ2-3; CDR3: CASSAGAVTDTQYF; DNA: TGTGCCAGCAGCGCGGGAGCAGTCACAGATACGCAGTATTTT
V: TRBV30; size: many; D: TRBD2; J: TRBJ2-7; CDR3: CAWRERGGSYEQYF; DNA: TGTGCCTGGAGGGAGCGGGGGGGCTCCTACGAGCAGTACTTC
V: TRBV4-1; size: many; D: TRBD1; J: TRBJ2-1; CDR3: CASSQIGQGRSNEQFF; DNA: TGCGCCAGCAGCCAAATCGGACAGGGGCGCTCGAATGAGCAGTTCTTC
V: TRBV5-6; size: NA; D: NA; J: TRBJ1-5; CDR3: CASNFDSNQPQHF; DNA: TGTGCCAGCAACTTTGACTCAAATCAGCCCCAGCATTTT
V: TRBV4-1; size: many; D: NA; J: TRBJ2-7; CDR3: CASSQGWSGYEQYF; DNA: TGCGCCAGCAGCCAAGGGTGGTCCGGCTACGAGCAGTACTTC
V: TRBV6-5; size: NA; D: TRBD2; J: TRBJ2-6; CDR3: CASSYSLAGVSGANVLTF; DNA: TGTGCCAGCAGTTACTCACTAGCGGGAGTGTCTGGGGCCAACGTCCTGACTTTC
V: TRBV7-9; size: few; D: TRBD1; J: TRBJ2-7; CDR3: CASRHRGTPYEQYF; DNA: TGTGCCAGCCGCCACAGGGGGACCCCCTACGAGCAGTACTTC
V: TRBV27; size: few; D: NA; J: TRBJ2-1; CDR3: CASSQGFGEQFF; DNA: TGTGCCAGCAGTCAGGGTTTCGGTGAGCAGTTCTTC
V: TRBV5-5; size: many; D: NA; J: TRBJ2-7; CDR3: CASSQSGSYEQYF; DNA: TGTGCCAGCAGCCAATCCGGGTCCTACGAGCAGTACTTC
V: TRBV27; size: few; D: NA; J: TRBJ2-7; CDR3: CARSLLPGTRAFGEQYF; DNA: TGTGCCCGCAGTCTCTTACCCGGGACAAGGGCCTTCGGGGAGCAGTACTTC
V: TRBV28; size: many; D: NA; J: TRBJ2-3; CDR3: CASNSPTGTVRYF; DNA: TGTGCCAGCAACTCCCCGACCGGGACCGTTAGGTATTTT
V: TRBV20-1; size: many; D: TRBD2; J: TRBJ2-7; CDR3: CSAGLAETKPYEQYF; DNA: TGCAGTGCCGGACTAGCGGAGACGAAACCCTACGAGCAGTACTTC
V: TRBV7-9; size: many; D: NA; J: TRBJ2-3; CDR3: CASSLVGRQITDTQYF; DNA: TGTGCCAGCAGCTTAGTCGGACGCCAGATCACAGATACGCAGTATTTT
V: TRBV6-5; size: NA; D: NA; J: TRBJ1-5; CDR3: CASSNSQGSNQPHQF; DNA: TGTGCCAGCAGTAACTCACAGGGCTCGAATCAGCCCCACCAATTT
V: TRBV6-2/TRBV6-3; size: NA; D: NA; J: TRBJ2-4; CDR3: CASAPGTREGNIQYF; DNA: TGTGCCAGCGCCCCCGGGACCCGCGAGGGTAACATTCAGTACTTC
V: TRBV4-3; size: many; D: TRBD1; J: TRBJ1-1; CDR3: CASSQDRAGGVEAFF; DNA: TGCGCCAGCAGCCAAGATCGGGCAGGGGGCGTTGAAGCTTTCTTT
V: TRBV2; size: many; D: TRBD2; J: TRBJ2-5; CDR3: CASSEAFGGASGVFLQETQYF; DNA: TGTGCCAGCAGTGAAGCTTTTGGGGGGGCTAGCGGGGTGTTCCTCCAAGAGACCCAGTACTTC
V: TRBV6-2/TRBV6-3; size: many; D: NA; J: TRBJ2-5; CDR3: CASAVWMTTSF; DNA: TGTGCCAGCGCAGTCTGGATGACGACGTCTTTC
V: TRBV28; size: many; D: TRBD1; J: TRBJ2-3; CDR3: CASSMRTGFTDTQYF; DNA: TGTGCCAGCAGTATGAGGACAGGCTTCACAGATACGCAGTATTTT
V: TRBV7-9; size: many; D: NA; J: TRBJ1-5; CDR3: CASSLGADDQPQHF; DNA: TGTGCCAGCAGCTTAGGGGCAGATGATCAGCCCCAGCATTTT
V: TRBV7-2; size: many; D: NA; J: TRBJ2-1; CDR3: CASSPAPPPSYNEQFF; DNA: TGTGCCAGCAGCCCCGCTCCTCCGCCTTCCTACAATGAGCAGTTCTTC
V: TRBV28; size: few; D: NA; J: TRBJ2-2; CDR3: CASSLAWRVANTGELFF; DNA: TGTGCCAGCAGTTTAGCCTGGCGGGTGGCGAACACCGGGGAGCTGTTTTTT
V: TRBV4-1; size: NA; D: NA; J: TRBJ1-5; CDR3: CARSQAGVRQPQHF; DNA: TGCGCCCGCAGCCAAGCGGGGGTACGCCAGCCCCAGCATTTT
V: TRBV4-3; size: many; D: NA; J: TRBJ2-7; CDR3: CASSQDRGQSSYEQYF; DNA: TGCGCCAGCAGCCAAGATCGAGGCCAGTCGTCGTACGAGCAGTACTTC
V: TRBV5-4; size: many; D: TRBD1; J: TRBJ2-3; CDR3: CASSTDRGSLSTDTQYF; DNA: TGTGCCAGCAGTACGGACAGGGGGAGCCTTAGCACAGATACGCAGTATTTT
V: TRBV19; size: many; D: NA; J: TRBJ2-6; CDR3: CASRLGSGANVLTF; DNA: TGTGCCAGTCGGTTGGGTTCTGGGGCCAACGTCCTGACTTTC
V: TRBV7-8; size: many; D: TRBD1; J: TRBJ1-5; CDR3: CASSKTGQSNQPQHF; DNA: TGTGCCAGCAGCAAGACAGGGCAAAGCAATCAGCCCCAGCATTTT
V: TRBV2; size: many; D: NA; J: TRBJ1-2; CDR3: CASSEENNLNYGYTF; DNA: TGTGCCAGCAGTGAAGAAAACAATCTCAACTATGGCTACACCTTC
V: TRBV4-3; size: NA; D: NA; J: TRBJ1-1; CDR3: CARRPAPPGPLTDTPDAFF; DNA: TGCGCCCGCCGCCCTGCCCCCCCGGGGCCCCTAACAGATACCCCTGACGCTTTCTTT
V: TRBV29-1; size: NA; D: NA; J: TRBJ2-3; CDR3: CSASVGGRFTDTQYF; DNA: TGTAGCGCTTCGGTAGGGGGTCGATTCACAGATACGCAGTATTTT